This T cell receptor (beta chain) is from a study of blood T cell repertoires in COVID-19 (dated by TCRdb to about 2020). Broadly, across the study: Samples from collaborators originated in the United States, Italy and Spain and spanned both the acute and convalescent phases of COVID-19. The prospective study material was composed of cDNA or gDNA derived from T cells, B-cell-depleted T cells, or PBMCs. The dataset comprised deeply sampled blood TCRbeta repertoires from subjects exposed to, actively infected with, or recovered from COVID-19. A freely available public database, intended as a resource for researchers studying the immune response to SARS-CoV-2, is where the repertoires were released. The samples were drawn from two sources: the first 160 participants of the ongoing ImmuneRACE study, and 950 to 1,500 subjects contributed by 6 global collaborators. The sample metadata nearly always contained a de-identified subject ID, COVID-19 status, age in years and sex. Where available, HLA class I and class II types were obtained from metadata supplied by the sample provider rather than from assay-based typing. Results and caveats for the whole study, not just this receptor: How much clinical and demographic metadata was included differed by source and by participant, and the metadata was provided uncurated.

TCRbeta CDR3 regions were amplified from genomic DNA by means of the immunoSEQ Assay, a bias-controlled multiplex PCR. In the paper's pipeline: The number of nucleated cells in each sample was estimated from the amplification of reference gene primers within the assay. To quantify the absolute abundance of each unique TCRbeta CDR3 rearrangement, sequence reads were collapsed and filtered. For each sample, productive Simpson clonality was calculated as the square root of Simpson's diversity index over productive rearrangements. The table comes from immuneACCESS by way of TCRdb, which keeps in-frame sequences with V and J called. Part of the clones is missing from these tables; in studies checked, under half for an unresolved V gene and the rest for unknown reasons. The V and J calls and clone size were taken over from that table, and D and trimming were inferred from the DNA. Across this sample there are 70,000 to 75,000 clones, with 79% seen only once. The top ten hold approximately 26% of the sample.

Collaborating institutions collected whole blood in K2EDTA tubes following their own protocols. For TCRbeta analysis, collaborators shipped samples in one of three forms: frozen whole blood, isolated PBMCs, or DNA extracted from either of those sample types. Relative to germline, V is 1 base shorter and J is 1 base shorter, with 8 bases between their ends. The CDR3 covers 14 residues, taking in both the cysteine and the phenylalanine. This entry keeps only the CDR3 DNA: 42 bases, framed from base 1. The germline V gene (reference sequence) yields LGHDT for CDR1 and YNNKEL for CDR2. A note on this clone: The specificity of this receptor is unknown. The input lacks base qualities; no much larger clone sits a single base away.

This clonotype was sampled from a man aged 55 to 70 with active or convalescent COVID-19. The chain links TRBV3-1 (or the pseudogene TRBV3-2) with TRBJ2-7, with a tentative D gene TRBD1 over 5 matching bases. Sequenced material: peripheral blood. The nucleotide sequence is given as TGTGCCAGCAGCCAAGGACAGTATTCCTACGAGCAGTACTTC. Its protein product is CASSQGQYSYEQYF.